The next 2 T cell receptor beta chains were all read from a single sample in a study of T-cell memory formation after mild COVID-19. MiXCR, applied by TCRdb to the 5' RACE reads, yields one record per CDR3 protein. This table holds approximately 150,000 distinct CDR3 sequences, about 5.7% found once. Specimen: PBMCs or a T cell subset sorted from them (not recorded which). All receptors come from an adult woman who had mild COVID-19 (a few samples of this study predate the infection). Cell type and time point are not known.

The chain has TRBV18 and TRBJ2-2, with 11 bases identical to TRBD2. The germline V gene encodes CDR1 KGHSH and CDR2 LQKENI. CDR3 length: 16 residues. J gave up 6 bases and V 2 bases, and 5 bases lay outside the gene matches. CDR3 nucleotide sequence: TGTGCCAGCTCACCATCGGGACTAGCGGCCCCCGGGGAGCTGTTTTTT. Residues: CASSPSGLAAPGELFF.

Many counts were recorded for this clonotype. CDR3 DNA: TGTGCCAGCAGCTGGGGCCGCGGGAACACTGAAGCTTTCTTT. Translating it yields CASSWGRGNTEAFF. The chain recombines TRBV5-6 with TRBJ1-1, with D possibly matching TRBD1 (5 bases). The CDR3 has 14 residues. Germline CDR1 and CDR2: SGHDT and YYEEEE. V was shortened by 3 bases and J by 1 base, with 10 bases between the two germline ends.